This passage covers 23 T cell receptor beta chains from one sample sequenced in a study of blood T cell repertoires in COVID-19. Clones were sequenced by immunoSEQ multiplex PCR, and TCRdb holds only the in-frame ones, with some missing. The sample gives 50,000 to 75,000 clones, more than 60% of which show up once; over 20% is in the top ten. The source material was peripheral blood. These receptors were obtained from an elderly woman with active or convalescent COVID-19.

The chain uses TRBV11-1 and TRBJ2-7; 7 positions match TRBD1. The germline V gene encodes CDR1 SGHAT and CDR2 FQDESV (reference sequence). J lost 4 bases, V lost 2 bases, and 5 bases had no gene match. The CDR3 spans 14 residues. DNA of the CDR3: TGTGCCAGCAGCTTAAGGGGACAGCGGTACGAGCAGTACTTC. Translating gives CASSLRGQRYEQYF.

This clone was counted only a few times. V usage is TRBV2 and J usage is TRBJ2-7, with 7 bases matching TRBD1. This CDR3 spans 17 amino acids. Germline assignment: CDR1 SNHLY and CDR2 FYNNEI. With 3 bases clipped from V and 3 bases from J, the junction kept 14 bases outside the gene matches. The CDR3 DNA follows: TGTGCCAGCAGTGAGTTTGGGGACAGATTAACCCACTACGAGCAGTACTTC. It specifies CASSEFGDRLTHYEQYF.

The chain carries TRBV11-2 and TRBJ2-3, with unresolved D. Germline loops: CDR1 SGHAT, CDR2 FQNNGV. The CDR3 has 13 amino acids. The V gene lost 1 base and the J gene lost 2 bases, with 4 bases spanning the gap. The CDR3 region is CASSLGNTDTQYF. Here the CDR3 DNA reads TGTGCCAGCAGCTTAGGTAACACAGATACGCAGTATTTT.

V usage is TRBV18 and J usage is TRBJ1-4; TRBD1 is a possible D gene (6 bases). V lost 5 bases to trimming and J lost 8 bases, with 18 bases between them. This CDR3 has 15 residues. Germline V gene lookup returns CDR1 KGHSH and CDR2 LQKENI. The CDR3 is CASSSTGLFNEKLFF. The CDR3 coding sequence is TGTGCCAGCTCATCGACAGGATTGTTTAACGAAAAACTGTTTTTT.

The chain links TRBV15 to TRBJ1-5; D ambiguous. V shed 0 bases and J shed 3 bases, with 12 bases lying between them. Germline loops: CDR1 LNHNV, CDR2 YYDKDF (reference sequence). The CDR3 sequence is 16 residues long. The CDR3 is CATSRDPIGTNQPQHF. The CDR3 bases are TGTGCCACCAGCAGAGATCCTATTGGTACCAATCAGCCCCAGCATTTT.

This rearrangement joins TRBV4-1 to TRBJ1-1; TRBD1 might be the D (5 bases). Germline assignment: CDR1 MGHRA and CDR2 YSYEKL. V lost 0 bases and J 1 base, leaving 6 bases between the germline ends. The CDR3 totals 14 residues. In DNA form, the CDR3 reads TGCGCCAGCAGCCAAGATACAGGGAACACTGAAGCTTTCTTT. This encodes CASSQDTGNTEAFF.

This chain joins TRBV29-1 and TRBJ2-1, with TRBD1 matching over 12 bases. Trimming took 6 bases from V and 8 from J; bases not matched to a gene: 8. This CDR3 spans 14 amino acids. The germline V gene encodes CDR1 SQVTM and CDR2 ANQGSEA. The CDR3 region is CSVRDRGRWDEQFF. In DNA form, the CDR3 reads TGCAGCGTGAGGGACAGGGGGCGCTGGGATGAGCAGTTCTTC.

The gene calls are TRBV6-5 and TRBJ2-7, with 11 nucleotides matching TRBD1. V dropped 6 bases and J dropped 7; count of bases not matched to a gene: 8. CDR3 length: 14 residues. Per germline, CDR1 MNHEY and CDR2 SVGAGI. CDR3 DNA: TGTGCCAGCAGCCCCGGACAGGGGGCGCGGGAGCAGTACTTC. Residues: CASSPGQGAREQYF.

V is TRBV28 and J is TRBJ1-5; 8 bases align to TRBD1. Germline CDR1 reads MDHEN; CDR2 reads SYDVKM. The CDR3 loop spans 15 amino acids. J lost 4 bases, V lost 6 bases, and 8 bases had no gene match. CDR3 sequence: CASSRPGQVNQPQHF. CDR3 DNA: TGTGCCAGCAGCCGTCCGGGACAGGTAAATCAGCCCCAGCATTTT.

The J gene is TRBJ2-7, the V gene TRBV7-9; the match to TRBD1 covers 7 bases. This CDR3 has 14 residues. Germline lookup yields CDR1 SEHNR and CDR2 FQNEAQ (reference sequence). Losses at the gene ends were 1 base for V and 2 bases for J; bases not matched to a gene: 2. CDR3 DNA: TGTGCCAGCAGCTTAGAAGGGGGCCCCTACGAGCAGTACTTC. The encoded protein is CASSLEGGPYEQYF.

In DNA, the CDR3 is TGTGCCAGCAGCTTGGGCCCAGATCAGCCCCAGCATTTT. It specifies CASSLGPDQPQHF. The V gene is TRBV5-6, the J gene TRBJ1-5, with no clear D. Germline CDR1 reads SGHDT; CDR2 reads YYEEEE. V was cut by 0 bases and J by 5 bases, with 6 bases left in between. This CDR3 is built from 13 residues.

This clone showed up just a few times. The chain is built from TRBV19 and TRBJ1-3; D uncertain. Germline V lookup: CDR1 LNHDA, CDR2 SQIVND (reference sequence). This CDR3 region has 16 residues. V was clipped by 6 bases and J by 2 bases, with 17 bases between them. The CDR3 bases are TGTGCCAGTAGCGACTTTGCGATAAGCCCTGGAAACACCATATATTTT. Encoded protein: CASSDFAISPGNTIYF.

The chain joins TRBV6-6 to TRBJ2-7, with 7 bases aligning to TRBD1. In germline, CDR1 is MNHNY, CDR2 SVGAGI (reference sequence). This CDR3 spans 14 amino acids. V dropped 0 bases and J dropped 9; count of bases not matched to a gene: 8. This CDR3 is CASSYSGTEAAQYF. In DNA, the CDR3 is TGTGCCAGCAGTTACTCGGGGACAGAAGCGGCGCAGTACTTC.

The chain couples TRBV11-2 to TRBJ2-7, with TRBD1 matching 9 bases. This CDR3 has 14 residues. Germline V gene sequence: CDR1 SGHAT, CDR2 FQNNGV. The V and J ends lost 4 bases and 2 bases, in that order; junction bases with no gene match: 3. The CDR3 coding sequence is TGTGCCAGCAGCTCTAGACAGGGGGCCTACGAGCAGTACTTC. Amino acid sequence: CASSSRQGAYEQYF. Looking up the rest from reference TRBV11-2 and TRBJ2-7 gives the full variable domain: EAGVAQSPRYKIIEKRQSVAFWCNPISGHATLYWYQQILGQGPKLLIQFQNNGVVDDSQLPKDRFSAERLKGVDSTLKIQPAKLEDSAVYLCASSSRQGAYEQYFGPGTRLTVT.

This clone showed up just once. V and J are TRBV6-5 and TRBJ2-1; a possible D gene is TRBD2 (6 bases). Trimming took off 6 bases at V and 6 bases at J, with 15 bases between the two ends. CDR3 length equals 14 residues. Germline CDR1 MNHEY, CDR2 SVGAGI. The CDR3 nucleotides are TGTGCCAGCAGAGGGACTCTCATTCCCAATGAGCAGTTCTTC. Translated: CASRGTLIPNEQFF.

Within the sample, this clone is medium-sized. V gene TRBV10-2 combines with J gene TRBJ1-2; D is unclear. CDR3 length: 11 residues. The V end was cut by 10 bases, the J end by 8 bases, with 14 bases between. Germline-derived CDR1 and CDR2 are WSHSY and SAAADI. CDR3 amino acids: CATLLPRGYTF. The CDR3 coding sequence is TGCGCCACCCTCCTCCCACGGGGCTACACCTTC.

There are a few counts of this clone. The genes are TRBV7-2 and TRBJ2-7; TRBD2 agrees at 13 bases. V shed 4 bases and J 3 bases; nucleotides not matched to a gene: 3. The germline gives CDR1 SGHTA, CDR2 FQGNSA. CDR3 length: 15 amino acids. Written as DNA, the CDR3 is TGTGCCAGCAGCTCCCGGACTAGCGGGGGCTACGAGCAGTACTTC. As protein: CASSSRTSGGYEQYF. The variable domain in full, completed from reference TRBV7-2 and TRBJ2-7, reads GAGVSQSPSNKVTEKGKDVELRCDPISGHTALYWYRQSLGQGLEFLIYFQGNSAPDKSGLPSDRFSAERTGGSVSTLTIQRTQQEDSAVYLCASSSRTSGGYEQYFGPGTRLTVT.

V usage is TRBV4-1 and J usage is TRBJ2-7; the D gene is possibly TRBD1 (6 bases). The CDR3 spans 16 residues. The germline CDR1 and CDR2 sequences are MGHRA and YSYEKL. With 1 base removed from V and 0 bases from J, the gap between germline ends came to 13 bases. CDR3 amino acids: CASSQGTAGVSYEQYF. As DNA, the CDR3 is TGCGCCAGCAGCCAAGGAACGGCAGGGGTCTCCTACGAGCAGTACTTC.

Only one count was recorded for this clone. The CDR3 protein is CASSQGQVNGYTF. In DNA, the CDR3 is TGTGCCAGCAGCCAAGGACAGGTCAATGGCTACACCTTC. The chain combines TRBV3-1 (or the pseudogene TRBV3-2) with TRBJ1-2, with a possible D match to TRBD1 (6 bases). The CDR3 spans 13 residues. V lost 1 base and J 6 bases, leaving 9 bases between the germline ends. CDR1 and CDR2 (germline): LGHDT, YNNKEL (reference sequence).

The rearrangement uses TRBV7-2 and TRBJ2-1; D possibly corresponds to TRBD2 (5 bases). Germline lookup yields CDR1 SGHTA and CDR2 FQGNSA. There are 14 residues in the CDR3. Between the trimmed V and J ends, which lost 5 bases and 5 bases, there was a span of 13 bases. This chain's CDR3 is CASSNTASHNEQFF. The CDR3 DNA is TGTGCCAGCAGCAATACGGCTAGCCACAATGAGCAGTTCTTC.

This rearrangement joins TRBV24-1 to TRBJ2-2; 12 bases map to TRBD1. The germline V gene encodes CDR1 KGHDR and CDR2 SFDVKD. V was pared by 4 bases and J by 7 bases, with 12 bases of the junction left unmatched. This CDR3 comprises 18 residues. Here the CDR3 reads CATSDARPGQGAFGELFF. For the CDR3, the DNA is TGTGCCACCAGTGACGCCCGACCGGGACAGGGGGCCTTCGGGGAGCTGTTTTTT.

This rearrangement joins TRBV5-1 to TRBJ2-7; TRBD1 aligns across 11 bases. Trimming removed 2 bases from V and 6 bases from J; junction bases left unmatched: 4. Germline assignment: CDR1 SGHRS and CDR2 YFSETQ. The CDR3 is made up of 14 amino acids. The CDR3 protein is CASSFSGTGGEQYF. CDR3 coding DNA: TGCGCCAGCAGCTTCTCCGGGACAGGGGGCGAGCAGTACTTC.

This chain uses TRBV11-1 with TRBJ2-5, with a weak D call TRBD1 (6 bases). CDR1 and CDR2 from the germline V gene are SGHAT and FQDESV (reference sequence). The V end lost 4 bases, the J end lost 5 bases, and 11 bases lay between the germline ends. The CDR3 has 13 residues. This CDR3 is CASSSDRRETQYF. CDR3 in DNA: TGTGCCAGCAGCTCCGACAGGCGGGAGACCCAGTACTTC. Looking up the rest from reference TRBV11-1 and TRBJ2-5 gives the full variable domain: EAEVAQSPRYKITEKSQAVAFWCDPISGHATLYWYRQILGQGPELLVQFQDESVVDDSQLPKDRFSAERLKGVDSTLKIQPAELGDSAMYLCASSSDRRETQYFGPGTRLLVL.